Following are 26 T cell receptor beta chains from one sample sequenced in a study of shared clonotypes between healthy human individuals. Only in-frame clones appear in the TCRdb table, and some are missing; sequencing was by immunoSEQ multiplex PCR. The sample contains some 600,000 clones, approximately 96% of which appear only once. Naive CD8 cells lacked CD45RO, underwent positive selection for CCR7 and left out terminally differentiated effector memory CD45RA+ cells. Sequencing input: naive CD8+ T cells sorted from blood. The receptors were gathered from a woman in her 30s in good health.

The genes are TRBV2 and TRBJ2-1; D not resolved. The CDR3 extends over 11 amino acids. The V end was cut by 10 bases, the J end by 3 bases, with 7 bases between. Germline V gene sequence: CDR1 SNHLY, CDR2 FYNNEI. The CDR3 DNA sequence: TGTGCCAAGGGAAGCTACAATGAGCAGTTCTTC. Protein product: CAKGSYNEQFF.

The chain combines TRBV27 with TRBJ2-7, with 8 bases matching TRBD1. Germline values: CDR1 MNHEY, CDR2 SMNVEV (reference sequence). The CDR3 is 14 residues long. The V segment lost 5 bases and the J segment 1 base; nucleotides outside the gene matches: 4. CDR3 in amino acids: CASSKGTGSYEQYF. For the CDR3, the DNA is TGTGCCAGCAGTAAAGGGACAGGATCCTACGAGCAGTACTTC.

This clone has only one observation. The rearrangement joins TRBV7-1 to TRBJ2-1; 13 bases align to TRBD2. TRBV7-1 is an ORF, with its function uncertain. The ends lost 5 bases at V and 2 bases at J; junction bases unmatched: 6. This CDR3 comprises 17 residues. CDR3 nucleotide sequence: TGTGCCAGCAGCCCAAAACTAGCGGGAGGGACCTACAATGAGCAGTTCTTC. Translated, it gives CASSPKLAGGTYNEQFF.

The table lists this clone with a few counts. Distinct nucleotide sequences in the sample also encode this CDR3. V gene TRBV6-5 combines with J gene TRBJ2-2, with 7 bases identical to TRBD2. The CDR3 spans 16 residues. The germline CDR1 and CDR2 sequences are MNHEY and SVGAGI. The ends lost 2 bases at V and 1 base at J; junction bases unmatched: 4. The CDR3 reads CASSYGLAVNTGELFF. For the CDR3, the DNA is TGTGCCAGCAGTTACGGGCTAGCGGTGAACACCGGGGAGCTGTTTTTT.

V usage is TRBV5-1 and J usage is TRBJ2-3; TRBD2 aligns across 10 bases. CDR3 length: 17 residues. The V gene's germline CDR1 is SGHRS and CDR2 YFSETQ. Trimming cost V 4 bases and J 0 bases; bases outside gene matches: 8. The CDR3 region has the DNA TGCGCCAGCAGCCCACGGACTAGCGGATACAGCACAGATACGCAGTATTTT. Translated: CASSPRTSGYSTDTQYF.

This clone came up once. CDR3 region: CASSYREPETSGEQFF. In DNA, the CDR3 is TGTGCCAGCAGTTACCGAGAGCCGGAAACTAGCGGTGAGCAGTTCTTC. V is TRBV6-5 and J is TRBJ2-1, with TRBD2 matching 8 bases. The CDR3 extends over 16 amino acids. J gave up 9 bases and V 2 bases, and 12 bases lay outside the gene matches. The germline CDR1 and CDR2 sequences are MNHEY and SVGAGI.

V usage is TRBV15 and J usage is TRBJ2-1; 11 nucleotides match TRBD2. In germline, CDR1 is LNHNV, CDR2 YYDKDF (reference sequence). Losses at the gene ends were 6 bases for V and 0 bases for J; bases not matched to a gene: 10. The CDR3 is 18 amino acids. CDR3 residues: CATSPGLADPHSYNEQFF. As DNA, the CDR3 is TGTGCCACCAGTCCGGGACTAGCGGACCCTCACTCCTACAATGAGCAGTTCTTC.

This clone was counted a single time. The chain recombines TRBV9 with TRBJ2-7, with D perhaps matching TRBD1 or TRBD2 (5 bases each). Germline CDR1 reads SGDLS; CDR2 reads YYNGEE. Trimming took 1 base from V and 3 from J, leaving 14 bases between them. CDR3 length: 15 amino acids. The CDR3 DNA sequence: TGTGCCAGCAGCGTATCAGGGAGCGTGAACTACGAGCAGTACTTC. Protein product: CASSVSGSVNYEQYF.

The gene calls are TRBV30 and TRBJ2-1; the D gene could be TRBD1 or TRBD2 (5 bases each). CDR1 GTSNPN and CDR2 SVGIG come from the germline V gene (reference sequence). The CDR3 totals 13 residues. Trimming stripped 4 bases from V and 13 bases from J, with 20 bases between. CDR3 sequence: CAWIHRDRGSQFF. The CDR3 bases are TGTGCCTGGATTCATCGGGACCGGGGCTCTCAGTTCTTC.

The CDR3, as DNA: TGTGCCAGCAAGGGACTAGCGGGACTCGAGCAGTACTTC. Protein: CASKGLAGLEQYF. The chain carries TRBV2 and TRBJ2-7, with 13 positions matching TRBD2. V was pared by 7 bases and J by 6 bases, with 3 bases of the junction left unmatched. The CDR3 has 13 residues. Per the germline V gene, CDR1 is SNHLY and CDR2 is FYNNEI.

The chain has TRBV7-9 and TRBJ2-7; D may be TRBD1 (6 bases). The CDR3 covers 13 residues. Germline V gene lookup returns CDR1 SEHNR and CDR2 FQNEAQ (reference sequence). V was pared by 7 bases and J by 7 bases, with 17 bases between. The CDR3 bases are TGTGCCAGCACCCAAACAGGGATTGGAGAGCAGTACTTC. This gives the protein CASTQTGIGEQYF. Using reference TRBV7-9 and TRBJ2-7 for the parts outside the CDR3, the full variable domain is DTGVSQNPRHKITKRGQNVTFRCDPISEHNRLYWYRQTLGQGPEFLTYFQNEAQLEKSRLLSDRFSAERPKGSFSTLEIQRTEQGDSAMYLCASTQTGIGEQYFGPGTRLTVT.

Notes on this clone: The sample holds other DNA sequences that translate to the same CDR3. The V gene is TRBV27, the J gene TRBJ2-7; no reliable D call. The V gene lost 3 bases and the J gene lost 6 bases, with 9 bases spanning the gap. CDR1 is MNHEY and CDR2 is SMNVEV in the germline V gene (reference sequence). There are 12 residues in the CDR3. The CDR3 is CASSFPGLEQYF. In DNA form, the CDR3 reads TGTGCCAGCAGTTTTCCCGGTCTCGAGCAGTACTTC.

The CDR3 region is CAISEPEGINYGYTF. The CDR3 DNA sequence: TGTGCCATCAGTGAGCCTGAAGGGATTAACTATGGCTACACCTTC. The chain links TRBV10-3 to TRBJ1-2; no clear D gene. Germline CDR1 ENHRY, CDR2 SYGVKD. There are 15 residues in the CDR3. V dropped 2 bases and J dropped 1 base, with 11 bases sitting between them.

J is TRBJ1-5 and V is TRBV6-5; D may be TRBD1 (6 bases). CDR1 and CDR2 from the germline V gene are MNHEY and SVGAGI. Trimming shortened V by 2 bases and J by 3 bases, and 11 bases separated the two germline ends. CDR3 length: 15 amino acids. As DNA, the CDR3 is TGTGCCAGCAGTTACGGTACAGGGTCCAATCAGCCCCAGCATTTT. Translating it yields CASSYGTGSNQPQHF.

CDR3: CSVEDADPVSYNEQFF. DNA of the CDR3: TGCAGCGTTGAAGATGCGGACCCAGTCTCCTACAATGAGCAGTTCTTC. This chain connects TRBV29-1 to TRBJ2-1; D is uncertain. Trimming left V 0 bases short and J 0 bases short, with 12 bases between. Germline V lookup: CDR1 SQVTM, CDR2 ANQGSEA. The CDR3 extends over 16 amino acids.

CDR3 nucleotides: TGTGCCAGCAAGGGAAGGACTTATCTTGGGGGGGAGACCCAGTACTTC. Amino acids: CASKGRTYLGGETQYF. The V and J genes are TRBV28 and TRBJ2-5; weak D call: TRBD2 (6 bases). The germline CDR1 and CDR2 sequences are MDHEN and SYDVKM. Trimming shortened V by 7 bases and J by 5 bases, and 23 bases separated the two germline ends. This CDR3 is 16 amino acids long.

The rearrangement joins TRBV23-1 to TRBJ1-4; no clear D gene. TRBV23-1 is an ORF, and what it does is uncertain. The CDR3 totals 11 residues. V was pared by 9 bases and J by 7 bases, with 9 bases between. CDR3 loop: CARRCFEKLFF. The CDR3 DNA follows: TGCGCCAGGAGGTGTTTTGAAAAACTGTTTTTT.

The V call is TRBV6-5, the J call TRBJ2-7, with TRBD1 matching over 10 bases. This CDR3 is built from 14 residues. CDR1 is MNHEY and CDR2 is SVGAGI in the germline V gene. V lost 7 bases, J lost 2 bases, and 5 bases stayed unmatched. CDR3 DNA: TGTGCCAGCAAGGTAGGACAGGGGGCCTACGAGCAGTACTTC. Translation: CASKVGQGAYEQYF.

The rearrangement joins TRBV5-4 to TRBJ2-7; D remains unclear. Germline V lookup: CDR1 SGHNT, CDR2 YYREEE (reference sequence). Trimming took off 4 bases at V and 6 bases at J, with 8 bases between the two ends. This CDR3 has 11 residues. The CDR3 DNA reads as TGTGCCAGCAGCCTATTGGGCGAGCAGTACTTC. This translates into CASSLLGEQYF.

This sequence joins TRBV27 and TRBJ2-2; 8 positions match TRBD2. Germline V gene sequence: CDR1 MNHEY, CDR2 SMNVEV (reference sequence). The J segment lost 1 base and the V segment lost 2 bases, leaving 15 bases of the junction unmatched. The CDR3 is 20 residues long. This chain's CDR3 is CASSLLPGLGFVGNTGELFF. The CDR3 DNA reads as TGTGCCAGCAGTTTACTCCCGGGACTAGGATTCGTTGGGAACACCGGGGAGCTGTTTTTT.

The CDR3 DNA reads TGTGCCAGTAAGGAGGGGGTGATTTCTGGAAACACCATATATTTT. Its protein product is CASKEGVISGNTIYF. This chain links TRBV19 with TRBJ1-3; D is possibly TRBD1 (6 bases). The CDR3 totals 15 residues. Germline V gives CDR1 LNHDA, CDR2 SQIVND (reference sequence). V gave up 7 bases and J gave up 1 base, with 14 bases separating them.

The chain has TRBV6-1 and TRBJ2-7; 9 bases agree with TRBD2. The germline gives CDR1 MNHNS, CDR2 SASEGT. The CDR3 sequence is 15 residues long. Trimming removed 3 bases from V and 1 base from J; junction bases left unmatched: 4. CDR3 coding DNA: TGTGCCAGCAGTGATAGCGGGAGTTGGTCCTACGAGCAGTACTTC. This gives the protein CASSDSGSWSYEQYF.

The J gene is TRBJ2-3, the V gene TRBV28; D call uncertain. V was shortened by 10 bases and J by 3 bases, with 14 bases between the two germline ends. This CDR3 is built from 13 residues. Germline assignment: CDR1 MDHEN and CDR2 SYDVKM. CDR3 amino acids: CATFDKVTDTQYF. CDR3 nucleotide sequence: TGTGCCACTTTTGACAAAGTTACAGATACGCAGTATTTT.

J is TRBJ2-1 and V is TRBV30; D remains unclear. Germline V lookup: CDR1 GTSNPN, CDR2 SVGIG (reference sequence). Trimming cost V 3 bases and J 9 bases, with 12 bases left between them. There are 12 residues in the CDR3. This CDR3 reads CAWSPAPGEQFF. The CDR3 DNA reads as TGTGCCTGGAGCCCCGCGCCAGGTGAGCAGTTCTTC. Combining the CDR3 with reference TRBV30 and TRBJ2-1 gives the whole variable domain SQTIHQWPATLVQPVGSPLSLECTVEGTSNPNLYWYRQAAGRGLQLLFYSVGIGQISSEVPQNLSASRPQDRQFILSSKKLLLSDSGFYLCAWSPAPGEQFFGPGTRLTVL.

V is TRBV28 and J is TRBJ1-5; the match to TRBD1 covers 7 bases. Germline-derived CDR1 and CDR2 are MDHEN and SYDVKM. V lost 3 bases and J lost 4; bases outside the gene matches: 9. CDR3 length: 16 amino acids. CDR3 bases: TGTGCCAGCAGTTTGGCTAGACAGGGTGGGAATCAGCCCCAGCATTTT. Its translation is CASSLARQGGNQPQHF.

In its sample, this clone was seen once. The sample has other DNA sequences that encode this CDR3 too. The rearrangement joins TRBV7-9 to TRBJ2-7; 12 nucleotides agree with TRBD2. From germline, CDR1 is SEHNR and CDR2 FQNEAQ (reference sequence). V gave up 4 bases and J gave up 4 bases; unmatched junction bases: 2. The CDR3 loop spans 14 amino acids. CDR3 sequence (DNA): TGTGCCAGCAGCTCCGGGACTAGCGGGTACGAGCAGTACTTC. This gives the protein CASSSGTSGYEQYF.